The 22 T cell receptor beta chains below were found in one sample sequenced in a study of blood T cell repertoires in COVID-19. Clones were sequenced by immunoSEQ multiplex PCR, and TCRdb holds only the in-frame ones, with some missing. The profile shows about 260,000 clones, 80% to 85% of them singletons. The sample comprised peripheral blood. The source is a woman between 35 and 50 years old who had recovered from COVID-19.

V is TRBV5-4 and J is TRBJ1-2; a possible D gene is TRBD1 (6 bases). The germline CDR1 and CDR2 sequences are SGHNT and YYREEE (reference sequence). The CDR3 extends over 14 amino acids. V dropped 2 bases and J dropped 1 base, with 9 bases sitting between them. The DNA for the CDR3 is TGTGCCAGCAGCTTATCAGGGGATAACTATGGCTACACCTTC. Encoded protein: CASSLSGDNYGYTF.

This rearrangement joins TRBV29-1 to TRBJ2-1; 7 nucleotides match TRBD2. Germline V gene sequence: CDR1 SQVTM, CDR2 ANQGSEA. This CDR3 has 13 residues. Germline trimming cut 1 base from V and 6 bases from J; bases unmatched to any gene: 3. Written as DNA, the CDR3 is TGCAGCGTTGAAGGACTAGCTACCAATGAGCAGTTCTTC. Protein sequence: CSVEGLATNEQFF.

This clone appeared a single time. The chain carries TRBV19 and TRBJ1-6; tentative D call: TRBD1 (5 bases). The CDR3 totals 13 residues. The V gene lost 2 bases and the J gene lost 10 bases, with 9 bases spanning the gap. Germline CDR1 LNHDA, CDR2 SQIVND (reference sequence). The CDR3 protein is CASSIQGRSPLHF. The CDR3 DNA follows: TGTGCCAGTAGTATACAGGGAAGGTCACCCCTCCACTTT.

The rearrangement links TRBV7-9 to TRBJ1-5, with D perhaps matching TRBD1 (5 bases). CDR3 length equals 15 residues. Germline V gene sequence: CDR1 SEHNR, CDR2 FQNEAQ (reference sequence). With 5 bases removed from V and 4 bases from J, the gap between germline ends came to 15 bases. CDR3 residues: CASSRGYGLNQPQHF. In DNA form, the CDR3 reads TGTGCCAGCAGCCGGGGGTACGGTTTGAATCAGCCCCAGCATTTT. Based on the CDR3 plus reference TRBV7-9 and TRBJ1-5, the full variable domain is DTGVSQNPRHKITKRGQNVTFRCDPISEHNRLYWYRQTLGQGPEFLTYFQNEAQLEKSRLLSDRFSAERPKGSFSTLEIQRTEQGDSAMYLCASSRGYGLNQPQHFGDGTRLSIL.

J is TRBJ2-2 and V is TRBV28, with 12 bases aligning to TRBD1. The germline V gene encodes CDR1 MDHEN and CDR2 SYDVKM. The CDR3 loop spans 17 amino acids. Losses at the gene ends were 9 bases for V and 7 bases for J; bases not matched to a gene: 15. The CDR3 sequence is CASTEQGQGANYGELFF. CDR3 sequence (DNA): TGTGCCAGTACTGAACAGGGACAGGGGGCGAATTACGGGGAGCTGTTTTTT.

The genes are TRBV10-3 and TRBJ1-1; D perhaps matches TRBD1 (5 bases). Germline CDR1 reads ENHRY; CDR2 reads SYGVKD. Trimming cost V 4 bases and J 10 bases, with 19 bases left between them. The CDR3 loop spans 14 amino acids. The CDR3 loop is CAISAGGRDWGAFF. The CDR3 nucleotides read TGTGCCATCAGTGCCGGGGGTAGGGATTGGGGAGCTTTCTTT.

The chain links TRBV27 to TRBJ2-7, with D maybe TRBD1 (6 bases). The V gene's germline CDR1 is MNHEY and CDR2 SMNVEV (reference sequence). V lost 3 bases and J lost 4, with 13 bases in between. The CDR3 runs to 14 residues. The CDR3 protein is CASSFRQGRYEQYF. The CDR3 DNA reads TGTGCCAGCAGTTTCCGGCAGGGGCGATACGAGCAGTACTTC.

In this sample, this clone turned up once. This sequence joins TRBV11-2 and TRBJ2-7, with D possibly matching TRBD1 (6 bases). Trimming took off 10 bases at V and 0 bases at J, with 10 bases between the two ends. Germline CDR1 and CDR2: SGHAT and FQNNGV. This CDR3 contains 12 residues. The CDR3 nucleotides are TGTGCCACCGGACAGAGCTCCTACGAGCAGTACTTC. Protein: CATGQSSYEQYF.

This clone was picked up one time. This chain joins TRBV24-1 and TRBJ2-1; weak D call: TRBD2 (5 bases). The CDR3 length is 14 residues. V was cut by 6 bases and J by 0 bases, with 8 bases left in between. Germline-derived CDR1 and CDR2 are KGHDR and SFDVKD. CDR3 bases: TGTGCCACCAGTAGCGGTCCCTCCTACAATGAGCAGTTCTTC. Translating it yields CATSSGPSYNEQFF.

This rearrangement joins TRBV2 to TRBJ2-1, with D tentatively TRBD2 (5 bases). Trimming cost V 7 bases and J 9 bases, with 13 bases left between them. Germline V gene sequence: CDR1 SNHLY, CDR2 FYNNEI. This CDR3 is built from 12 residues. The CDR3 sequence is CASNGVKFEQFF. CDR3 sequence (DNA): TGTGCCAGCAACGGGGTTAAATTTGAGCAGTTCTTC.

The chain couples TRBV28 to TRBJ1-6; perhaps TRBD1 as D (6 bases). The CDR3 extends over 16 amino acids. Per the germline V gene, CDR1 is MDHEN and CDR2 is SYDVKM. Trimming took off 5 bases at V and 0 bases at J, with 11 bases between the two ends. The CDR3 protein is CASSRDTFSYNSPLHF. As DNA, the CDR3 is TGTGCCAGCAGTCGGGACACTTTCTCCTATAATTCACCCCTCCACTTT.

This clone occurred once. The J gene is TRBJ2-7, the V gene TRBV5-1; TRBD1 aligns across 10 bases. The CDR3 loop spans 15 amino acids. CDR1 and CDR2 from the germline V gene are SGHRS and YFSETQ. V shed 2 bases and J 6 bases; nucleotides not matched to a gene: 8. CDR3 DNA sequence: TGCGCCAGCAGCTTTTCAGGGGACAGGGGATCCGAGCAGTACTTC. Translation gives CASSFSGDRGSEQYF.

The CDR3 sequence is CASSQLGQGGYGYTF. DNA of the CDR3: TGTGCCAGCAGTCAACTGGGACAGGGAGGCTATGGCTACACCTTC. V gene TRBV28 combines with J gene TRBJ1-2, with 9 bases aligning to TRBD1. Germline CDR1 is MDHEN and CDR2 is SYDVKM. The V segment lost 5 bases and the J segment 4 bases; nucleotides outside the gene matches: 8. CDR3 size: 15 residues.

J is TRBJ1-1 and V is TRBV2; 9 bases are shared with TRBD1. The CDR3 loop spans 12 amino acids. The trim removed 10 bases at V and 3 bases at J, leaving 3 bases unmatched. The germline V gene encodes CDR1 SNHLY and CDR2 FYNNEI. The CDR3 here is CAKDRGYTEAFF. The DNA for the CDR3 is TGTGCCAAGGACAGGGGTTACACTGAAGCTTTCTTT.

The chain combines TRBV6-5 with TRBJ1-6; possibly TRBD1 for D (5 bases). Trimming shortened V by 6 bases and J by 7 bases, and 13 bases separated the two germline ends. CDR3 length: 14 amino acids. CDR1 is MNHEY and CDR2 is SVGAGI in the germline V gene. Here the CDR3 reads CASSQGGMNSPLHF. CDR3 nucleotides: TGTGCCAGCAGCCAGGGAGGTATGAATTCACCCCTCCACTTT.

This clone was seen many times. The chain joins TRBV30 to TRBJ2-1; 12 positions match TRBD2. This CDR3 has 13 residues. From germline, CDR1 is GTSNPN and CDR2 SVGIG (reference sequence). V lost 0 bases and J lost 12; bases outside the gene matches: 3. CDR3 in DNA: TGTGCCTGGAGTGTTCTAGCGGGGGGGCGGCAGTTCTTC. It is translated as CAWSVLAGGRQFF.

This clone was seen a few times. The gene calls are TRBV2 and TRBJ2-1, with 7 bases matching TRBD1. Germline CDR1 and CDR2: SNHLY and FYNNEI. With 6 bases clipped from V and 5 bases from J, the junction kept 7 bases outside the gene matches. This CDR3 comprises 14 residues. The CDR3 DNA sequence: TGTGCCAGCAGCAAGGACAGGACAAACAATGAGCAGTTCTTC. Protein product: CASSKDRTNNEQFF.

Details on this clone: Other DNA sequences in this specimen translate into the identical CDR3. The chain employs TRBV5-1 and TRBJ1-1; D gene unclear. Germline V gene lookup returns CDR1 SGHRS and CDR2 YFSETQ. Deletions cut 0 bases from V and 5 bases from J, with 5 bases between. The CDR3 sequence is 12 residues long. The CDR3 loop is CASSLGRTEAFF. As DNA, the CDR3 is TGCGCCAGCAGCTTGGGGCGGACTGAAGCTTTCTTT. Combining the CDR3 with reference TRBV5-1 and TRBJ1-1 gives the whole variable domain KAGVTQTPRYLIKTRGQQVTLSCSPISGHRSVSWYQQTPGQGLQFLFEYFSETQRNKGNFPGRFSGRQFSNSRSEMNVSTLELGDSALYLCASSLGRTEAFFGQGTRLTVV.

The V gene is TRBV9, the J gene TRBJ1-5; the D is unclear. V gave up 4 bases and J gave up 5 bases, with 16 bases separating them. The CDR3 loop spans 15 amino acids. The V gene's germline CDR1 is SGDLS and CDR2 YYNGEE. The CDR3 bases are TGTGCCAGCAGCCCCGGAGGGTATCGGGATCAGCCCCAGCATTTT. It yields the protein CASSPGGYRDQPQHF.

The sample holds a few counts of this clone. V gene TRBV30 combines with J gene TRBJ1-1, with 7 bases fitting TRBD1. The CDR3 contains 19 residues. Germline V gives CDR1 GTSNPN, CDR2 SVGIG (reference sequence). The J segment lost 2 bases and the V segment lost 4 bases, leaving 22 bases of the junction unmatched. In nucleotides, the CDR3 is TGTGCCTGGAACCTCCCGGACAGGTTGGGTTCTTCGCGTAACACTGAAGCTTTCTTT. Translation: CAWNLPDRLGSSRNTEAFF.

The chain employs TRBV5-1 and TRBJ1-2, with TRBD1 matching over 7 bases. The V segment lost 4 bases and the J segment 2 bases; nucleotides outside the gene matches: 5. CDR3 size: 14 residues. Germline V gene lookup returns CDR1 SGHRS and CDR2 YFSETQ. The CDR3 bases are TGCGCCAGCAGCAGGGGACAGTCGAACTATGGCTACACCTTC. Amino acid sequence: CASSRGQSNYGYTF.

The V call is TRBV15, the J call TRBJ1-2; TRBD1 is a possible D gene (6 bases). V lost 1 base, J lost 2 bases, and 11 bases lay in between. The germline CDR1 and CDR2 sequences are LNHNV and YYDKDF (reference sequence). The CDR3 has 15 amino acids. CDR3 nucleotide sequence: TGTGCCACCAGCAGAGGGACAACAGGGAACTATGGCTACACCTTC. Translation gives CATSRGTTGNYGYTF.